The next 32 T cell receptor beta chains were all read from a single sample in a study of cytomegalovirus exposure and HLA in healthy donors. Vbeta (60) and Jbeta (13) primers were used in the PCR. Some clones are missing from TCRdb's copy, which holds only in-frame ones; the method was immunoSEQ multiplex PCR. The sample lists 95,000 to 150,000 clones; about 62% were seen once. Sequences were obtained from PBMCs. The source of these receptors is a woman aged 40 to 49 in good health and CMV-seropositive.

The sample holds a few counts of this clone. The chain carries TRBV29-1 and TRBJ1-1, with D possibly TRBD1 on 6 matching bases. CDR3 length: 12 residues. Germline V gene data show CDR1 as SQVTM and CDR2 as ANQGSEA. Trimming pared 4 bases from V and 5 bases from J, leaving 11 bases between. DNA of the CDR3: TGCAGCGTTGGGACAGCTCGGACTGAAGCTTTCTTT. Protein product: CSVGTARTEAFF.

V and J are TRBV6-5 and TRBJ1-4; TRBD1 matches at 7 bases. The CDR3 has 12 residues. The V segment lost 6 bases and the J segment 12 bases; nucleotides outside the gene matches: 7. Germline CDR1 MNHEY, CDR2 SVGAGI. This CDR3 reads CASSPMRGQLFF. The CDR3 DNA reads TGTGCCAGCAGCCCCATGAGGGGGCAACTGTTTTTT.

This clone came up a few times. This sequence joins TRBV2 and TRBJ1-5, with TRBD1 matching 7 bases. Germline CDR1 and CDR2: SNHLY and FYNNEI. CDR3 size: 16 residues. The J segment lost 3 bases and the V segment lost 2 bases, leaving 7 bases of the junction unmatched. The CDR3 region is CASSESEDRFNQPQHF. The CDR3 DNA reads TGTGCCAGCAGTGAATCTGAGGACAGGTTCAATCAGCCCCAGCATTTT.

The J gene is TRBJ2-5, the V gene TRBV5-1, with TRBD2 as a possible D gene (6 bases). The DNA end lines up better with TRBJ2-7; the J call may be wrong. The CDR3 is made up of 15 amino acids. Germline V gene lookup returns CDR1 SGHRS and CDR2 YFSETQ. CDR3 protein: CASGGGGIGTYEQYF. CDR3 in DNA: TGCGCCAGCGGAGGTGGAGGGATAGGCACCTACGAGCAGTACTTC.

This clone has more than one count but fewer than ten. This sequence joins TRBV7-9 and TRBJ1-4; possibly TRBD1 for D (6 bases). The length of the CDR3 is 14 residues. The V end was cut by 4 bases, the J end by 8 bases, with 14 bases between. Per the germline V gene, CDR1 is SEHNR and CDR2 is FQNEAQ (reference sequence). The CDR3 coding sequence is TGTGCCAGCAGCTGGACAGCGGGGGGGGAAAAACTGTTTTTT. As protein: CASSWTAGGEKLFF.

The genes are TRBV11-2 and TRBJ1-1; 9 bases align to TRBD1. Germline CDR1 is SGHAT and CDR2 is FQNNGV. The CDR3 consists of 15 residues. The V gene end was trimmed by 4 bases and the J gene end by 1 base; junction bases not matched to a gene: 4. The CDR3 here is CASSSQGARNTEAFF. In nucleotides, the CDR3 is TGTGCCAGCAGCTCACAGGGGGCGAGGAACACTGAAGCTTTCTTT.

The V and J genes are TRBV9 and TRBJ2-6; D may be TRBD1 (5 bases). CDR1 is SGDLS and CDR2 is YYNGEE in the germline V gene. The CDR3 has 15 residues. The V end lost 4 bases, the J end lost 1 base, and 9 bases lay between the germline ends. CDR3 DNA: TGTGCCAGCAGCCCCCAGGGATCTGGGGCCAACGTCCTGACTTTC. The encoded protein is CASSPQGSGANVLTF.

A few counts support this clone. This chain links TRBV29-1 with TRBJ1-4, with D possibly TRBD1 on 6 matching bases. Per germline, CDR1 SQVTM and CDR2 ANQGSEA. V was trimmed by 7 bases and J by 8 bases, leaving 17 bases between them. The CDR3 length is 13 residues. CDR3 protein: CSGRGGWGEKLFF. The CDR3 nucleotides are TGCAGCGGGAGGGGGGGTTGGGGCGAAAAACTGTTTTTT.

V and J are TRBV11-2 and TRBJ2-3; D ambiguous. This CDR3 has 12 residues. Trimming removed 1 base from V and 6 bases from J, with 5 bases in between. CDR1 is SGHAT, CDR2 FQNNGV, per germline. CDR3 loop: CASSLGGDTQYF. The CDR3 DNA is TGTGCCAGCAGCTTAGGAGGTGATACGCAGTATTTT.

The genes are TRBV18 and TRBJ2-5; no clear D. Per germline, CDR1 KGHSH and CDR2 LQKENI. The CDR3 runs to 13 residues. The V end lost 3 bases, the J end lost 5 bases, and 10 bases lay between the germline ends. The CDR3 region has the DNA TGTGCCAGCTCACCGAGGCATGGGGAGACCCAGTACTTC. Translation: CASSPRHGETQYF.

The chain is built from TRBV6-1 and TRBJ2-5; 8 bases map to TRBD2. V trimming: 5 bases; J trimming: 5 bases; junction bases outside the gene matches: 7. This CDR3 contains 14 residues. In germline, CDR1 is MNHNS, CDR2 SASEGT. This CDR3 is CASSPGLVSETQYF. CDR3 DNA: TGTGCCAGCAGTCCGGGACTAGTAAGTGAGACCCAGTACTTC.

For the CDR3, the DNA is TGTGCCTGGAGTGTACCGAATGGGACTAGCGGGAGGGGGGCTGAGGAGACCCAGTACTTC. As protein: CAWSVPNGTSGRGAEETQYF. This chain links TRBV30 with TRBJ2-5, with TRBD2 matching 16 bases. Germline lookup yields CDR1 GTSNPN and CDR2 SVGIG (reference sequence). The CDR3 is 20 residues long. The V and J ends lost 0 bases and 5 bases, in that order; junction bases with no gene match: 15.

The chain combines TRBV29-1 with TRBJ1-2; D is uncertain. CDR1 SQVTM and CDR2 ANQGSEA come from the germline V gene. The CDR3 sequence is 15 residues long. Trimming left V 0 bases short and J 3 bases short, with 14 bases between. The CDR3 DNA sequence: TGCAGCGTTGAAGATCTGACTCGTCCTGACTATGGCTACACCTTC. Its protein is CSVEDLTRPDYGYTF.

This clone was observed a few times. The chain employs TRBV2 and TRBJ2-7, with TRBD2 matching 7 bases. The CDR3 loop spans 14 amino acids. Germline V lookup: CDR1 SNHLY, CDR2 FYNNEI. Trimming removed 6 bases from V and 2 bases from J; junction bases left unmatched: 7. CDR3 DNA sequence: TGTGCCAGCAGCCGGCGGGAGACGACCTACGAGCAGTACTTC. Its translation: CASSRRETTYEQYF. The full variable domain, completed using reference TRBV2 and TRBJ2-7, is EPEVTQTPSHQVTQMGQEVILRCVPISNHLYFYWYRQILGQKVEFLVSFYNNEISEKSEIFDDQFSVERPDGSNFTLKIRSTKLEDSAMYFCASSRRETTYEQYFGPGTRLTVT.

V is TRBV7-2 and J is TRBJ2-2, with a tentative D call TRBD1 (6 bases). Germline V gene sequence: CDR1 SGHTA, CDR2 FQGNSA. The CDR3 runs 13 residues. Trimming took off 5 bases at V and 7 bases at J, with 11 bases between the two ends. CDR3 in DNA: TGTGCCAGCAGCCCCTTGGACAGCGGGGAGCTGTTTTTT. Translating gives CASSPLDSGELFF.

The chain has TRBV10-3 and TRBJ2-7; 11 bases agree with TRBD2. The V and J ends lost 3 bases and 5 bases, in that order; junction bases with no gene match: 3. Germline V gene sequence: CDR1 ENHRY, CDR2 SYGVKD. The CDR3 runs 14 residues. The CDR3 sequence is CAISEELAGDEQYF. The DNA for the CDR3 is TGTGCCATCAGTGAAGAACTAGCGGGGGACGAGCAGTACTTC.

This clone was counted at least ten times. The chain links TRBV6-5 to TRBJ2-7, with 7 nucleotides matching TRBD2. The germline V gene has CDR1 MNHEY and CDR2 SVGAGI. The CDR3 spans 14 residues. Trimming at V came to 6 bases and at J to 5 bases, leaving 10 bases not matched to a gene. The CDR3 reads CASRDPGGSHEQYF. CDR3 nucleotide sequence: TGTGCCAGCAGGGACCCGGGGGGTAGCCACGAGCAGTACTTC.

This clone was seen a few times. The chain recombines TRBV6-1 with TRBJ2-6; 7 nucleotides match TRBD2. Germline-derived CDR1 and CDR2 are MNHNS and SASEGT. CDR3 size: 16 residues. V was clipped by 0 bases and J by 2 bases; unmatched bases: 1. This CDR3 reads CASSEAGGTGANVLTF. The CDR3 DNA follows: TGTGCCAGCAGTGAAGCGGGGGGGACTGGGGCCAACGTCCTGACTTTC.

J is TRBJ2-5 and V is TRBV9, with 11 bases identical to TRBD2. The CDR3 loop spans 16 amino acids. V lost 0 bases and J lost 1; bases outside the gene matches: 2. CDR1 is SGDLS and CDR2 is YYNGEE in the germline V gene. The CDR3 nucleotides read TGTGCCAGCAGCGTAGGTAGCGGGGGGGTCCAAGAGACCCAGTACTTC. Its translation: CASSVGSGGVQETQYF.

The rearrangement uses TRBV7-9 and TRBJ2-7, with 7 positions matching TRBD1. The germline CDR1 and CDR2 sequences are SEHNR and FQNEAQ (reference sequence). Germline trimming cut 1 base from V and 2 bases from J; bases unmatched to any gene: 8. CDR3 length equals 16 residues. CDR3 sequence reads: CASSLVRTGDTYEQYF. In DNA form, the CDR3 reads TGTGCCAGCAGCTTAGTGCGGACAGGCGATACCTACGAGCAGTACTTC.

The chain uses TRBV19 and TRBJ2-5; 7 bases align to TRBD1. The V gene's germline CDR1 is LNHDA and CDR2 SQIVND (reference sequence). CDR3 length: 16 residues. The trim removed 6 bases at V and 5 bases at J, leaving 15 bases unmatched. This CDR3 reads CASSPGLRDRGETQYF. As DNA, the CDR3 is TGTGCCAGTAGCCCCGGCCTCCGGGACAGAGGGGAGACCCAGTACTTC.

The chain combines TRBV5-6 with TRBJ2-5; D gene uncertain. Germline CDR1 is SGHDT and CDR2 is YYEEEE. Trimming cost V 1 base and J 4 bases, with 5 bases left between them. The CDR3 loop spans 12 amino acids. CDR3 region: CASSLPSETQYF. The CDR3 DNA is TGTGCCAGCAGCTTGCCATCAGAGACCCAGTACTTC.

V usage is TRBV5-4 and J usage is TRBJ2-3; D possibly corresponds to TRBD1 (5 bases). The CDR3 spans 14 residues. Germline V lookup: CDR1 SGHNT, CDR2 YYREEE (reference sequence). With 1 base removed from V and 0 bases from J, the gap between germline ends came to 6 bases. CDR3 in DNA: TGTGCCAGCAGCTTGCAGGGTAGCACAGATACGCAGTATTTT. Protein sequence: CASSLQGSTDTQYF.

The chain employs TRBV10-3 and TRBJ1-1; the D is unclear. V gave up 2 bases and J gave up 1 base, with 5 bases separating them. The length of the CDR3 is 13 residues. Germline values: CDR1 ENHRY, CDR2 SYGVKD. The CDR3 coding sequence is TGTGCCATCAGTGAGCGGGAGAACACTGAAGCTTTCTTT. It is translated as CAISERENTEAFF.

The rearrangement uses TRBV5-1 and TRBJ2-1, with 10 bases matching TRBD1. Trimming removed 0 bases from V and 5 bases from J; junction bases left unmatched: 5. Germline-derived CDR1 and CDR2 are SGHRS and YFSETQ. CDR3 length: 16 residues. DNA of the CDR3: TGCGCCAGCAGCTTGGCTGGGACAGGGGTCCACAATGAGCAGTTCTTC. Amino acids: CASSLAGTGVHNEQFF.

This chain connects TRBV19 to TRBJ2-5; 12 bases are shared with TRBD2. The CDR3 is 13 residues long. V lost 10 bases and J lost 4; bases outside the gene matches: 4. In germline, CDR1 is LNHDA, CDR2 SQIVND (reference sequence). Written as DNA, the CDR3 is TGTGCCATAGGACTAGCGGGATCAGAGACCCAGTACTTC. It translates to CAIGLAGSETQYF.

The genes are TRBV21-1 and TRBJ1-1. TRBV21-1 corresponds to a pseudogene. The CDR3 totals 13 residues. The CDR3, as DNA: TGTGCCACCCCAGGACGGGAGAACACTGAAGCTTTCTTT. Its translation is CATPGRENTEAFF.

The J gene is TRBJ1-5, the V gene TRBV5-6, with a weak D call TRBD1 (6 bases). This CDR3 is built from 16 residues. Germline assignment: CDR1 SGHDT and CDR2 YYEEEE. Trimming cost V 2 bases and J 4 bases, with 16 bases left between them. The CDR3 reads CASSLESGQGNQPQHF. The CDR3 DNA reads as TGTGCCAGCAGCTTAGAATCCGGGCAGGGGAATCAGCCCCAGCATTTT.

This sequence joins TRBV11-2 and TRBJ1-1; 9 positions match TRBD1. V lost 5 bases to trimming and J lost 4 bases; unmatched junction nucleotides: 8. From germline, CDR1 is SGHAT and CDR2 FQNNGV. The CDR3 is 15 residues long. CDR3 coding DNA: TGTGCCAGCAGCCTCGACCCGGACAGGGGCACTGAAGCTTTCTTT. The encoded protein is CASSLDPDRGTEAFF.

This clone appeared a few times. The gene calls are TRBV6-1 and TRBJ1-6; D is perhaps TRBD1 (6 bases). This CDR3 comprises 13 residues. Germline lookup yields CDR1 MNHNS and CDR2 SASEGT. The V gene lost 3 bases and the J gene lost 14 bases, with 14 bases spanning the gap. The CDR3 sequence is CASSERQELALHF. CDR3 nucleotide sequence: TGTGCCAGCAGTGAGAGACAGGAGTTAGCCCTCCACTTT.

This clone was counted only a few times. This rearrangement joins TRBV6-5 to TRBJ1-1, with a possible D match to TRBD1 (5 bases). The germline V gene has CDR1 MNHEY and CDR2 SVGAGI. The CDR3 is 13 amino acids. V was clipped by 5 bases and J by 0 bases, with 7 bases between them. The CDR3 protein is CASSGRVNTEAFF. The CDR3 nucleotides read TGTGCCAGCAGTGGCAGGGTGAACACTGAAGCTTTCTTT.

This clone was observed a handful of times. This chain joins TRBV27 and TRBJ2-7, with a weak D call TRBD1 (6 bases). V was cut by 1 base and J by 3 bases, with 16 bases left in between. CDR3 length: 16 residues. The germline CDR1 and CDR2 sequences are MNHEY and SMNVEV (reference sequence). The CDR3 spells CASSLYGTRVNYEQYF. CDR3 bases: TGTGCCAGCAGTTTATATGGGACAAGGGTCAACTACGAGCAGTACTTC.